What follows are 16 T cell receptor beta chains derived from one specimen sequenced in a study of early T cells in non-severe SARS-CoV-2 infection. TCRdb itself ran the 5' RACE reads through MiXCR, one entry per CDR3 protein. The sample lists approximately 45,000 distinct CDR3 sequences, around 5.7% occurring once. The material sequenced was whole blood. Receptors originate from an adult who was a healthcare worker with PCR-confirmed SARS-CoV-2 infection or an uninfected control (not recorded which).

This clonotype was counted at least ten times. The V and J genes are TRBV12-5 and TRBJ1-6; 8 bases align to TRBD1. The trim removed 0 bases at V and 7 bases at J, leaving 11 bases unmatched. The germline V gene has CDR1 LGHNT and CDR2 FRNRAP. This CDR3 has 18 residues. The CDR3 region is CASGLVQGVSDPNSPLHF. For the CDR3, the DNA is TGTGCTAGTGGTTTGGTACAGGGGGTGAGTGATCCGAATTCACCCCTCCACTTT. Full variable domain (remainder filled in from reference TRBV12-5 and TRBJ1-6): DARVTQTPRHKVTEMGQEVTMRCQPILGHNTVFWYRQTMMQGLELLAYFRNRAPLDDSGMPKDRFSAEMPDATLATLKIQPSEPRDSAVYFCASGLVQGVSDPNSPLHFGNGTRLTVT.

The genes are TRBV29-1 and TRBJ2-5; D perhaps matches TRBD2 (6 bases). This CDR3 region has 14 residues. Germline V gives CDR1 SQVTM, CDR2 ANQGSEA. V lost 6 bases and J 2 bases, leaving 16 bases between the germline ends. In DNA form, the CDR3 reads TGCAGCGTACGGAGGCCGGGGGTTCAAGAGACCCAGTACTTC. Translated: CSVRRPGVQETQYF. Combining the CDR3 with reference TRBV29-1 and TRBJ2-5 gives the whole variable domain SAVISQKPSRDICQRGTSLTIQCQVDSQVTMMFWYRQQPGQSLTLIATANQGSEATYESGFVIDKFPISRPNLTFSTLTVSNMSPEDSSIYLCSVRRPGVQETQYFGPGTRLLVL.

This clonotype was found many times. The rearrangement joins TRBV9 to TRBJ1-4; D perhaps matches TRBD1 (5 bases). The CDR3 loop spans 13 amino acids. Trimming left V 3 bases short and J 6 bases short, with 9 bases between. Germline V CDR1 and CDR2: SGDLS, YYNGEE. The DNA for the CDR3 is TGTGCCAGCAGCGGCGGGACGGATGAAAAACTGTTTTTT. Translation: CASSGGTDEKLFF.

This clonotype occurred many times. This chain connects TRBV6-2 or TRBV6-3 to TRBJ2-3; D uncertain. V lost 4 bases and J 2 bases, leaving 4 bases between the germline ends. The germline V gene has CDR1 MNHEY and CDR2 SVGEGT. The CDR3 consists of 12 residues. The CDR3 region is CASSFFTDTQYF. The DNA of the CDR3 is TGTGCCAGCAGTTTTTTCACAGATACGCAGTATTTT.

The CDR3 DNA follows: TGTGCCAGCAGTTACCCTGGGGCCCCTAAGTTCCACTTT. It encodes CASSYPGAPKFHF. The chain couples TRBV6-5 to TRBJ1-6, with a tentative D call TRBD1 (5 bases). Germline-derived CDR1 and CDR2 are MNHEY and SVGAGI. The CDR3 has 13 residues. V lost 2 bases and J 17 bases, leaving 16 bases between the germline ends.

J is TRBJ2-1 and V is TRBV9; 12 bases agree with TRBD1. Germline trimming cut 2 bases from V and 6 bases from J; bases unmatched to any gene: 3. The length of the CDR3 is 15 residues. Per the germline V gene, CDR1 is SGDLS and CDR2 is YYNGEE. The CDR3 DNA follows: TGTGCCAGCAGCGTGGGACAGGGGGCGTTCAATGAGCAGTTCTTC. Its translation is CASSVGQGAFNEQFF.

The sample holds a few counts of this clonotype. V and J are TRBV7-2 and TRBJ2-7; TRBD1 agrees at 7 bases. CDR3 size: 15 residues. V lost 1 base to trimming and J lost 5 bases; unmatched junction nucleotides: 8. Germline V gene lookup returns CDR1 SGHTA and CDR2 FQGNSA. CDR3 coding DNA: TGTGCCAGCAGCTTAGGAGGGGGCGCTTCTAACGAGCAGTACTTC. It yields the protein CASSLGGGASNEQYF.

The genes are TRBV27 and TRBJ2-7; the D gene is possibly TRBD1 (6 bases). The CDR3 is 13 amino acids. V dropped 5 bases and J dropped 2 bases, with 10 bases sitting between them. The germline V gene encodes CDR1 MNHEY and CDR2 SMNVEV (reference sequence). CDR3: CASSQGITYEQYF. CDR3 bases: TGTGCCAGCAGTCAGGGGATTACCTACGAGCAGTACTTC.

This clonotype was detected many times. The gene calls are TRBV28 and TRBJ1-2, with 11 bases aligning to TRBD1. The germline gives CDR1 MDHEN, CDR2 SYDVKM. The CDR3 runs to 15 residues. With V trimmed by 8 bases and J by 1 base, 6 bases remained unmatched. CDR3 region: CASWDRGESNYGYTF. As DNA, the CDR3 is TGTGCCAGCTGGGACAGGGGGGAGAGTAACTATGGCTACACCTTC.

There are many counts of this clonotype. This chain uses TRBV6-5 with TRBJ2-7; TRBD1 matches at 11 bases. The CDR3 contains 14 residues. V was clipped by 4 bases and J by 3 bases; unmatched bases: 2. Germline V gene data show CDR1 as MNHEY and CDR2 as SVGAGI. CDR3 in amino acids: CASSWGQGGYEQYF. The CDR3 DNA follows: TGTGCCAGCAGTTGGGGACAGGGGGGCTACGAGCAGTACTTC.

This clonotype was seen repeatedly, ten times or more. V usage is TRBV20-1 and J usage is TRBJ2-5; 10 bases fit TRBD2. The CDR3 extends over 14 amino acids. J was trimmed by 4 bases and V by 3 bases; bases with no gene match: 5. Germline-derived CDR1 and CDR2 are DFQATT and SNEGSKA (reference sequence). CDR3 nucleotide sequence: TGCAGTGCTAGGTTAGCGGGGGGTCGAGAGACCCAGTACTTC. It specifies CSARLAGGRETQYF.

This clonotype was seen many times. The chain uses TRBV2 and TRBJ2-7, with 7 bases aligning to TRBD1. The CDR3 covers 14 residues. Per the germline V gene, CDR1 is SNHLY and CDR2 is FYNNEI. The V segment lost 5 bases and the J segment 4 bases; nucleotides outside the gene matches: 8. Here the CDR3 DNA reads TGTGCCAGCAGTCGACAGGGAAAGGGATACGAGCAGTACTTC. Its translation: CASSRQGKGYEQYF.

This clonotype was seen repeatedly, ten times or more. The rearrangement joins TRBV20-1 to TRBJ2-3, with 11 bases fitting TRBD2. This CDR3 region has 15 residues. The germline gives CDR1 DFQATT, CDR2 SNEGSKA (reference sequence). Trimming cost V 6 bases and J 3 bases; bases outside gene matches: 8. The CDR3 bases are TGCAGTGCCTCAGTGACTAGCGGGGATACAGATACGCAGTATTTT. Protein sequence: CSASVTSGDTDTQYF.

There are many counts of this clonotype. The CDR3 loop reads CASSYSPPNQPQHF. The CDR3 DNA is TGTGCCAGCAGTTACTCACCACCCAATCAGCCCCAGCATTTT. The genes are TRBV6-6 and TRBJ1-5; D is ambiguous. This CDR3 is built from 14 residues. Trimming removed 0 bases at V and 3 bases at J, with 6 bases between. CDR1 is MNHNY and CDR2 is SVGAGI in the germline V gene (reference sequence).

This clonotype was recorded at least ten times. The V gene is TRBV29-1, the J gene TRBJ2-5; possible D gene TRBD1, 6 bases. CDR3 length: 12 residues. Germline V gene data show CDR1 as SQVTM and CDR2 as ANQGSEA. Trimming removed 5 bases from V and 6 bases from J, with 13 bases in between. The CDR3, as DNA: TGCAGCGTTAGACAGGACACAAAGACCCAGTACTTC. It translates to CSVRQDTKTQYF.

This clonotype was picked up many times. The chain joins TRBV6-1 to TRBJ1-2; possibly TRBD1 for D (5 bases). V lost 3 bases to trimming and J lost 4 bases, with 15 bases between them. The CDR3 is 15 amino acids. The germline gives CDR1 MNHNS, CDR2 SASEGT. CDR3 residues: CASSDEAGSRYGYTF. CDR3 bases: TGTGCCAGCAGTGATGAGGCAGGGTCGCGCTATGGCTACACCTTC.